A single sample is the source of the 6 T cell receptor beta chains below, sequenced in a study of naive and memory T cell subsets. Both TRBC1 and TRBC2 were covered by a beta constant-region primer of two equimolar oligonucleotides. From the UMI-ligation and nested PCR reads, TCRdb called clonotypes with MiXCR, one entry per CDR3 protein. The sample lists around 40,000 distinct CDR3 sequences, about 14% occurring once. Input material: effector memory CD4+ T cells from blood. This sample's subset: effector memory, CD45RA- CD27-. The receptor source for this set is a human donor in good health.

This clonotype was found many times. The V gene is TRBV5-6, the J gene TRBJ1-2; 8 bases fit TRBD1. The CDR3 contains 17 residues. Trimming cost V 3 bases and J 5 bases; bases outside gene matches: 15. In germline, CDR1 is SGHDT, CDR2 YYEEEE. The CDR3 is CASSSNVKRDRPYGYTF. In DNA, the CDR3 is TGTGCCAGCAGCTCAAACGTCAAGAGGGACAGGCCGTATGGCTACACCTTC.

This clonotype has ten or more counts. This sequence joins TRBV20-1 and TRBJ1-5; 12 bases fit TRBD1. This CDR3 contains 15 residues. Germline trimming cut 3 bases from V and 6 bases from J; bases unmatched to any gene: 6. Germline V gene lookup returns CDR1 DFQATT and CDR2 SNEGSKA (reference sequence). The chain's CDR3 is CSASPGQGAVQPQHF. Here the CDR3 DNA reads TGCAGTGCTAGCCCGGGACAGGGGGCCGTTCAGCCCCAGCATTTT.

The chain recombines TRBV6-2 or TRBV6-3 with TRBJ1-2; D might be TRBD1 (5 bases). The V end lost 2 bases, the J end lost 4 bases, and 11 bases lay between the germline ends. Germline loops: CDR1 MNHEY, CDR2 SVGEGT. CDR3 size: 14 residues. The CDR3 nucleotides read TGTGCCAGCAGTTACGGGACTGCCGGCTATGGCTACACCTTC. It encodes CASSYGTAGYGYTF.

This clonotype appeared a few times. The chain couples TRBV4-2 to TRBJ2-7; TRBD1 matches 9 bases. J was trimmed by 5 bases and V by 0 bases; bases with no gene match: 8. The CDR3 extends over 16 amino acids. Germline V gene lookup returns CDR1 LGHNA and CDR2 YNFKEQ. This CDR3 is CASSQDGTGLRDEQYF. The CDR3 nucleotides read TGTGCCAGCAGCCAAGATGGGACAGGGCTTAGGGACGAGCAGTACTTC.

This rearrangement joins TRBV20-1 to TRBJ1-5; D not certain. The CDR3 sequence is 14 residues long. V gave up 3 bases and J gave up 4 bases, with 13 bases separating them. The germline CDR1 and CDR2 sequences are DFQATT and SNEGSKA (reference sequence). CDR3 DNA: TGCAGTGCTAGTCCTGGGTGGGAAAATCAGCCCCAGCATTTT. Its translation: CSASPGWENQPQHF.

The chain is built from TRBV28 and TRBJ2-7; TRBD1 matches 7 bases. V was clipped by 5 bases and J by 5 bases; unmatched bases: 12. The CDR3 totals 15 residues. Germline V lookup: CDR1 MDHEN, CDR2 SYDVKM. CDR3 residues: CASSPEGQLVHEQYF. The DNA for the CDR3 is TGTGCCAGCAGTCCCGAGGGACAGTTAGTACACGAGCAGTACTTC.